These T cell receptor beta chains were read from a single sample in a study of shared clonotypes between healthy human individuals. The repertoire was sequenced with immunoSEQ multiplex PCR; TCRdb's copy has only in-frame clones and lacks some. Of about 2.1 million clones listed, 80% to 95% are singletons. The sample consisted of naive CD8+ T cells from PBMCs. The receptor source for this set is a man aged 18 to 35 in good health. Some clones in this sample may be carry-over from other donors' samples. CDR3s include the opening cysteine and the closing phenylalanine or tryptophan. Each record gives: J gene, D gene, clone size, V gene, CDR3 DNA, CDR3 protein. D genes are given only for firm matches. Not every row has a clone size; where given, it reads once, few, many or a size class.

>TRBJ2-3|TRBD2|once|TRBV9
TGTGCCAGCAGCACCGACCTCCAGCGGGAGAGTACAGATACGCAGTATTTT
CASSTDLQRESTDTQYF
>TRBJ2-1|TRBD2|once|TRBV15
TGTGCCACCGCGGCGGGAGAGGTCTCCTACAATGAGCAGTTCTTC
CATAAGEVSYNEQFF
>TRBJ2-3|TRBD2|-|TRBV5-1
TGCGCCAGCAGCTTGGCAGGGCGGGGGATCACAGATACGCAGTATTTT
CASSLAGRGITDTQYF
>TRBJ2-7|-|-|TRBV27
TGTGCCAGCAGTGCAGACATCGGGAACGAGCAGTACTTC
CASSADIGNEQYF
>TRBJ2-1|-|-|TRBV4-2
TGTGCCAGTAGGTGGGGCAAGAATGAGCAGTTCTTC
CASRWGKNEQFF
>TRBJ2-1|TRBD1|-|TRBV11-2
TGTGCCAGCAGCTTAGGGACAGGGTCAAATGAGCAGTTCTTC
CASSLGTGSNEQFF
>TRBJ2-7|TRBD2|-|TRBV4-1
TGCGCCAGCAGCAACCTAGCGGGAGATTTATACGAGCAGTACTTC
CASSNLAGDLYEQYF
>TRBJ2-1|-|-|TRBV7-9
TGTGCCAGCAGCTCGACCACCGCTTCCTACAATGAGCAGTTCTTC
CASSSTTASYNEQFF
>TRBJ2-7|-|once|TRBV9
TGTGCCAGCAGCGTAGGGATAGAAAACGAGCAGTACTTC
CASSVGIENEQYF
>TRBJ2-7|TRBD1|-|TRBV9
TGTGCCAGCAGCGTAGGGGACAGCCCCTACGAGCAGTACTTC
CASSVGDSPYEQYF
>TRBJ1-1|-|-|TRBV6-6
TGTGCCAGCAGAAACAGGGACACTGAAGCTTTCTTT
CASRNRDTEAFF
>TRBJ2-1|TRBD2|-|TRBV5-4
TGTGCCAGCAGCTTCAAGCGGGAGAGTCACAATGAGCAGTTCTTC
CASSFKRESHNEQFF
>TRBJ2-3|TRBD2|-|TRBV7-8
TGTGCCAGCAGCCTGTCGGGGGGGGATACGCAGTATTTT
CASSLSGGDTQYF
>TRBJ2-7|-|-|TRBV27
TGTGCCAGCAGTTTAAGAGGCAACGCTTACGAGCAGTACTTC
CASSLRGNAYEQYF
>TRBJ2-5|-|-|TRBV5-4
TGTGCCAGCAGATACTGGACAGAAGAGACCCAGTACTTC
CASRYWTEETQYF
>TRBJ2-7|-|once|TRBV28
TGTGCCAGCAGTTTATTCCAGGGCAGCACCTACGAGCAGTACTTC
CASSLFQGSTYEQYF